Described below is a single T cell receptor beta chain sequence and its context. Its antigen is currently unknown. This record comes from a study of T-cell memory formation after mild COVID-19. For the study at large: TCR clusters were mostly donor specific. The study's findings and limits: In second-wave clones peaking day 37, SARS-CoV-2 specificity remained unconfirmed.

The CDR3 totals 14 residues. CDR1 and CDR2 (germline): SQVTM, ANQGSEA. Trimming pared 3 bases from V and 2 bases from J, leaving 12 bases between. cDNA libraries for TCR alpha and TCR beta, carrying sample barcodes and UMIs, came from 5'RACE with constant-segment primers. TCRdb reprocessed the 5' RACE reads with MiXCR, giving one entry per CDR3 protein. Here the sample spans about 350,000 distinct CDR3 sequences, about an eighth being singletons. Sequencing was performed on PBMCs or a T cell subset sorted from them (not recorded which). The source is a man younger than 35 who had mild COVID-19 (a few samples of this study predate the infection). Cell type and time point are not known. The V and J genes are TRBV29-1 and TRBJ2-3; the D gene is possibly TRBD2 (5 bases). CDR3 nucleotides: TGCAGCGTTGACGGGAATCTATCCACAGATACGCAGTATTTT. This sequence encodes CSVDGNLSTDTQYF.